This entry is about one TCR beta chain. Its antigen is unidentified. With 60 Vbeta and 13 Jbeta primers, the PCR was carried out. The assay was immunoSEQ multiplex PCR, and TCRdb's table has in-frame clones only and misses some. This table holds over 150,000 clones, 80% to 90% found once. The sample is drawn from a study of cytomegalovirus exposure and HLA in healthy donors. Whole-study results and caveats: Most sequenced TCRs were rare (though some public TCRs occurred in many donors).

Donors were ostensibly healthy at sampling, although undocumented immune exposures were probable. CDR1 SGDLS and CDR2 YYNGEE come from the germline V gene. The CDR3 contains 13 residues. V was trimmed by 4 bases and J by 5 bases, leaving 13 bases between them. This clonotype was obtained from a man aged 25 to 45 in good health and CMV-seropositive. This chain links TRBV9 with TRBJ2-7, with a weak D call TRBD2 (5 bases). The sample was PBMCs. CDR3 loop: CASSIGLLDEQYF. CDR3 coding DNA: TGTGCCAGCAGCATCGGACTTCTAGACGAGCAGTACTTC.